The clone carrying this TCR beta chain occurred many times. TCRdb reprocessed the reads with MiXCR, giving one entry per CDR3 protein. The repertoire holds 560,000 or so distinct CDR3 sequences, 16% seen once, with roughly 25% in the top ten. These data originate in a study of T cell repertoires in cytomegalovirus infection. Looking at the study overall: Public TCR beta signature analysis indicated the presence of both CMV infection and matching HLA type.

The CDR3 is made up of 23 amino acids. CDR1 and CDR2 from the germline V gene are MDHEN and SYDVKM. Losses at the gene ends were 3 bases for V and 0 bases for J; bases not matched to a gene: 18. The sample taken for sequencing was CD8+ T cells from PBMCs. The chain carries TRBV28 and TRBJ2-6; 12 bases are shared with TRBD2. This sequence originates from a human donor in good health (CMV status not recorded). Some clones in this sample may be carry-over from other donors' samples. Here the CDR3 DNA reads TGTGCCAGCAGTTTCCCTGACAGTCTGGTGACTAGCGGGAGTGACTCTGGGGCCAACGTCCTGACTTTC. Amino acids: CASSFPDSLVTSGSDSGANVLTF.